Given below is one T cell receptor beta chain in context. What it recognizes is unknown. The source of the sample is a study of memory CD4+ T cells and cytomegalovirus serostatus. The study's findings and limits: The CMV-associated TCR signature appears largely within the CD4+ memory repertoire. CD4+ memory repertoires contained 67 of 164 reported CMV TCRbeta sequences.

Deletions cut 6 bases from V and 1 base from J, with 12 bases between. The CDR3 totals 13 residues. Germline CDR1 reads SQVTM; CDR2 reads ANQGSEA. The sort gate was single viable CD3+CD4+CD8-CD45RO+ cells for memory CD4+ T cells. Total CD4+ T cells were enriched by CD4 positive selection. Clones were read by immunoSEQ multiplex PCR, and TCRdb kept only the in-frame ones, dropping some. This sample has 80,000 or so clones, with around 82% found just once. Sequenced material: memory CD4+ T cells from blood. This sequence was found in an adult in good health and CMV-seropositive. The chain joins TRBV29-1 to TRBJ1-1, with TRBD1 as a possible D gene (5 bases). The DNA for the CDR3 is TGCAGCGTCACAACCGGGGGGAACACTGAAGCTTTCTTT. Protein: CSVTTGGNTEAFF.